A single sample gave rise to the 21 T cell receptor beta chains below, sequenced in a study of vaccination and CD4 T cells after COVID-19. The study sequenced cultured CD4+ T cell DNA using the Oncomine TCR Beta short-read assay. From the PCR reads, TCRdb called clonotypes with MiXCR, one entry per CDR3 protein. Here the sample spans about 10,000 distinct CDR3 sequences, approximately 52% being singletons. Their specific antigens are unknown. Sample treatment: approximately nine-day PBMC culture with coronavirus spike peptide pools or control peptides (ViraFEST assay). Sequencing was done on a sample of CD4+ T cells from blood, cultured in vitro. These receptors were taken from a human donor who had recovered from COVID-19.

The rearrangement uses TRBV28 and TRBJ1-2; D is unresolved. V was cut by 7 bases and J by 2 bases, with 11 bases left in between. Germline V CDR1 and CDR2: MDHEN, SYDVKM. This CDR3 is built from 13 residues. CDR3 DNA sequence: TGTGCCAGCATGGGCAGGAGAAACTATGGCTACACCTTC. Its translation is CASMGRRNYGYTF.

The chain links TRBV7-9 to TRBJ1-2; D is perhaps TRBD1 (6 bases). The CDR3 is made up of 13 amino acids. Trimming cost V 5 bases and J 7 bases, with 14 bases left between them. Germline CDR1 is SEHNR and CDR2 is FQNEAQ (reference sequence). The CDR3 coding sequence is TGTGCCAGCAGCACCACAGGGTTTAGTGGCTACACCTTC. Protein sequence: CASSTTGFSGYTF. The complete variable domain, with remaining parts taken from reference TRBV7-9 and TRBJ1-2, reads DTGVSQNPRHKITKRGQNVTFRCDPISEHNRLYWYRQTLGQGPEFLTYFQNEAQLEKSRLLSDRFSAERPKGSFSTLEIQRTEQGDSAMYLCASSTTGFSGYTFGSGTRLTVV.

The CDR3, as DNA: TGTGCCAGCAGTTACTCGATGACAGGTGGTCAGCCCCAGCATTTT. It encodes CASSYSMTGGQPQHF. The rearrangement joins TRBV6-2 or TRBV6-3 to TRBJ1-5; weak D call: TRBD1 (6 bases). The germline CDR1 and CDR2 sequences are MNHEY and SVGEGT. The V gene lost 0 bases and the J gene lost 6 bases, with 12 bases spanning the gap. The CDR3 has 15 amino acids.

Relative to its sample, this clonotype is medium-sized. The chain employs TRBV12-3 or TRBV12-4 and TRBJ1-3; D unclear. The CDR3 runs 13 residues. V lost 0 bases, J lost 2 bases, and 2 bases lay in between. The CDR3 here is CASSLAPGNTIYF. CDR3 in DNA: TGTGCCAGCAGTTTAGCGCCTGGAAACACCATATATTTT.

The rearrangement uses TRBV7-6 and TRBJ1-4; 9 bases agree with TRBD1. V gave up 5 bases and J gave up 11 bases; unmatched junction bases: 15. Germline V lookup: CDR1 SGHVS, CDR2 FNYEAQ. This CDR3 comprises 16 residues. CDR3 region: CASSRTGAMGVVKLFF. CDR3 nucleotide sequence: TGTGCCAGCAGCCGGACAGGGGCGATGGGGGTTGTGAAACTGTTTTTT.

A single count supports this clonotype. The chain couples TRBV4-3 to TRBJ2-7, with TRBD1 as a possible D gene (5 bases). This CDR3 contains 15 residues. V lost 0 bases, J lost 2 bases, and 11 bases lay in between. CDR1 is LGHNA and CDR2 is YSLEER in the germline V gene. This chain's CDR3 is CASSQEPTEAYEQYF. The DNA of the CDR3 is TGCGCCAGCAGCCAAGAACCGACAGAAGCCTACGAGCAGTACTTC.

The chain recombines TRBV24-1 with TRBJ2-2; TRBD1 matches 7 bases. V was clipped by 2 bases and J by 7 bases; unmatched bases: 9. This CDR3 is built from 16 residues. Germline CDR1 is KGHDR and CDR2 is SFDVKD. The DNA of the CDR3 is TGTGCCACCAGTGATTCTAGACAGGGAATGGTCGGGGAGCTGTTTTTT. It specifies CATSDSRQGMVGELFF.

The CDR3, as DNA: TGTGCCAGCAGTGAAGTCGGGCCAGGGACAGGGACTGAAGCTTTCTTT. This translates into CASSEVGPGTGTEAFF. This chain links TRBV6-1 with TRBJ1-1; 9 bases map to TRBD1. The V gene end was trimmed by 1 base and the J gene end by 5 bases; junction bases not matched to a gene: 8. Germline lookup yields CDR1 MNHNS and CDR2 SASEGT. The CDR3 covers 16 residues.

The chain carries TRBV7-2 and TRBJ1-3; possibly TRBD1 for D (5 bases). This CDR3 is 16 amino acids long. Looked up from germline, CDR1 is SGHTA and CDR2 is FQGNSA. Trimming removed 2 bases from V and 0 bases from J, with 11 bases in between. CDR3 in amino acids: CASSLQGFSSGNTIYF. Written as DNA, the CDR3 is TGTGCCAGCAGCTTACAGGGATTCAGCTCTGGAAACACCATATATTTT.

The genes are TRBV7-8 and TRBJ2-7; 9 bases align to TRBD1. Germline CDR1 reads SGHVS; CDR2 reads FQNEAQ. V lost 1 base, J lost 2 bases, and 6 bases stayed unmatched. The CDR3 consists of 16 residues. The CDR3 reads CASSLGTGTGTYEQYF. DNA for the CDR3: TGTGCCAGCAGCTTAGGGACCGGGACAGGGACCTACGAGCAGTACTTC.

V is TRBV5-8 and J is TRBJ1-1, with a weak D call TRBD1 (6 bases). V was shortened by 2 bases and J by 3 bases, with 17 bases between the two germline ends. This CDR3 has 16 amino acids. Germline CDR1 and CDR2: SGHTS and YDEGEE. The CDR3 coding sequence is TGTGCCAGCAGCTTCCTGGCAGGGGTAGGGGACACTGAAGCTTTCTTT. This codes for CASSFLAGVGDTEAFF.

J is TRBJ2-5 and V is TRBV2; D tentatively fits TRBD1 or TRBD2 (5 bases each). Germline-derived CDR1 and CDR2 are SNHLY and FYNNEI. This CDR3 has 14 residues. V shed 4 bases and J shed 1 base, with 10 bases lying between them. The chain's CDR3 is CASSVGVRQETQYF. DNA of the CDR3: TGTGCCAGCAGTGTGGGGGTTCGCCAAGAGACCCAGTACTTC.

The V gene is TRBV28, the J gene TRBJ2-1; possibly TRBD2 for D (5 bases). Deletions cut 2 bases from V and 5 bases from J, with 16 bases between. Germline V CDR1 and CDR2: MDHEN, SYDVKM. The CDR3 has 16 residues. The CDR3 DNA reads TGTGCCAGCAGTTTAGATCCCCGGCTAGCCCACAATGAGCAGTTCTTC. Its translation is CASSLDPRLAHNEQFF.

The chain joins TRBV28 to TRBJ2-4; 7 positions match TRBD1. CDR1 is MDHEN and CDR2 is SYDVKM in the germline V gene. The CDR3 totals 13 residues. The ends lost 10 bases at V and 3 bases at J; junction bases unmatched: 6. CDR3 DNA: TGTGCCACCTACAGGGGAGACAAAAACATTCAGTACTTC. It translates to CATYRGDKNIQYF.

The chain joins TRBV19 to TRBJ1-5, with 8 bases aligning to TRBD1. V trimming: 5 bases; J trimming: 0 bases; junction bases outside the gene matches: 6. The germline CDR1 and CDR2 sequences are LNHDA and SQIVND (reference sequence). This CDR3 spans 16 amino acids. CDR3 sequence (DNA): TGTGCCAGTAGTGTCCGGACAGGGTTTAGCAATCAGCCCCAGCATTTT. Its protein is CASSVRTGFSNQPQHF.

The gene calls are TRBV7-9 and TRBJ1-2; a weak D match, TRBD1 (6 bases). The V gene's germline CDR1 is SEHNR and CDR2 FQNEAQ (reference sequence). CDR3 length: 15 residues. Deletions cut 5 bases from V and 6 bases from J, with 19 bases between. In DNA, the CDR3 is TGTGCCAGCAGCCCAGCAAGGGGGTTACCGGATGGCTACACCTTC. It yields the protein CASSPARGLPDGYTF.

The chain uses TRBV5-1 and TRBJ1-2; D is ambiguous. Per the germline V gene, CDR1 is SGHRS and CDR2 is YFSETQ. This CDR3 is 13 amino acids long. The ends were cut back, 5 bases at V and 7 bases at J, with 15 bases in the middle. CDR3 DNA: TGCGCCAGCAGTCCGACGGGGTATGGTGGCTACACCTTC. Residues: CASSPTGYGGYTF.

This chain connects TRBV6-1 to TRBJ1-3; weak D call: TRBD1 (6 bases). CDR1 is MNHNS, CDR2 SASEGT, per germline. The CDR3 spans 14 residues. With 10 bases removed from V and 0 bases from J, the gap between germline ends came to 13 bases. The CDR3: CATSRGGSGNTIYF. As DNA, the CDR3 is TGTGCCACCTCAAGGGGGGGCTCTGGAAACACCATATATTTT.

This clonotype appeared once. The chain has TRBV6-2 or TRBV6-3 and TRBJ1-2; D unclear. The CDR3 runs to 14 residues. The V end lost 2 bases, the J end lost 0 bases, and 7 bases lay between the germline ends. Per the germline V gene, CDR1 is MNHEY and CDR2 is SVGEGT. DNA for the CDR3: TGTGCCAGCAGTTACCTGTCCACTAACTATGGCTACACCTTC. Translating gives CASSYLSTNYGYTF.

The chain couples TRBV5-1 to TRBJ2-3; 13 bases are shared with TRBD2. In germline, CDR1 is SGHRS, CDR2 YFSETQ. Trimming took 4 bases from V and 0 from J; bases not matched to a gene: 5. The CDR3 spans 17 residues. This CDR3 reads CASSRTSGSRSTDTQYF. The CDR3 coding sequence is TGCGCCAGCAGCCGGACTAGCGGGAGTCGAAGCACAGATACGCAGTATTTT.

This chain joins TRBV5-1 and TRBJ1-1; tentatively, D is TRBD1 (6 bases). In germline, CDR1 is SGHRS, CDR2 YFSETQ. The V end was cut by 0 bases, the J end by 5 bases, with 11 bases between. The CDR3 is made up of 14 amino acids. CDR3 sequence: CASSLAQGRTEAFF. For the CDR3, the DNA is TGCGCCAGCAGCTTGGCCCAGGGGAGGACTGAAGCTTTCTTT.